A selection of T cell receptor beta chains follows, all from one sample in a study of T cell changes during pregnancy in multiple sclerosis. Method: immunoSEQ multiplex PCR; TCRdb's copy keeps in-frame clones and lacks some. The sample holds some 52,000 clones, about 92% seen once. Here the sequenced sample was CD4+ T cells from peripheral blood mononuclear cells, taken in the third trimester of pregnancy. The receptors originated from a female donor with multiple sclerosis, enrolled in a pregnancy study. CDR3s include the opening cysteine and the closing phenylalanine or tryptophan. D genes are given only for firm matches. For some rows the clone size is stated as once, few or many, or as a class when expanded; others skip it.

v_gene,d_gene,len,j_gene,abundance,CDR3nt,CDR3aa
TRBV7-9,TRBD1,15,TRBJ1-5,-,TGTGCCAGCAGCATGACAGGGGCGGTAAATCAGCCCCAGCATTTT,CASSMTGAVNQPQHF
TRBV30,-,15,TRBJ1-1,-,TGTGCCTGGAGTACTGGACTGAACATGAACACTGAAGCTTTCTTT,CAWSTGLNMNTEAFF
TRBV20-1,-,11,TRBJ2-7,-,TGCAGTGCTAGTTCGGGCTACGAGCAGTACTTC,CSASSGYEQYF
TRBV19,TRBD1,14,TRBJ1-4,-,TGTGCCAGTAGTCCCGGGGACAGGCCCAAAAAACTGTTTTTT,CASSPGDRPKKLFF
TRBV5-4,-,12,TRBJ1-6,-,TGTGCCAGCAGCTTGGGAGCCATGGCCCTCCACTTT,CASSLGAMALHF
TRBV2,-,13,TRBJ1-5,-,TGTGCCAGCAGTAGCCTTAGCAATCAGCCCCAGCATTTT,CASSSLSNQPQHF
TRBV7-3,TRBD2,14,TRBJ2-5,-,TGTGCCAGCAGCTTGACTAGCGGGGGGGAGACCCAGTACTTC,CASSLTSGGETQYF
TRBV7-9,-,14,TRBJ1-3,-,TGTGCCAGCAGCTTAGGAGGGCGAGGAAACACCATATATTTT,CASSLGGRGNTIYF
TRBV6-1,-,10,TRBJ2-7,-,TGTGCCAGAATAGTTGGCGAGCAGTACTTC,CARIVGEQYF
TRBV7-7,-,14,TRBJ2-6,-,TGTGCCAGCAGCTCCTTATCTGGGGCCAACGTCCTGACTTTC,CASSSLSGANVLTF
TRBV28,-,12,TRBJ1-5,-,TGTGGGGCGGGCGCATTTGATCAGCCCCAGCATTTT,CGAGAFDQPQHF
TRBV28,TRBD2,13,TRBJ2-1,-,TGTGCCAGCAGTGCCGGGAGGGTGGGTGAGCAGTTCTTC,CASSAGRVGEQFF
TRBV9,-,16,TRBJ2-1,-,TGTGCCAGCAGCGTAGTTGCGGTCGTAGGTTACAATGAGCAGTTCTTC,CASSVVAVVGYNEQFF
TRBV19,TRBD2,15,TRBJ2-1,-,TGTGCCAGTAGGGTAAGCGGGAGGGCCCGGGGCGAGCAGTTCTTC,CASRVSGRARGEQFF
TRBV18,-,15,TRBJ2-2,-,TGTGCCAGCTCACCTTCCCTAGCGAACACCGGGGAGCTGTTTTTT,CASSPSLANTGELFF
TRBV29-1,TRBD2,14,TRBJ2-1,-,TGCAGCGTTGCGAATAGCGGGGGGCAGGGTGAGCAGTTCTTC,CSVANSGGQGEQFF
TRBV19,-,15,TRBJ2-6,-,TGTGCCAGTAGTACCCAGGGGAGGGGTTCCAACGTCCTGACTTTC,CASSTQGRGSNVLTF
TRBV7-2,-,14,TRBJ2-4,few,TGTGCCAGCACCCCGGGGTCGGGAGAAAACATTCAGTACTTC,CASTPGSGENIQYF
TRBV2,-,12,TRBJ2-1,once,TGTGCCAGCCGGTATTCGGAGGGTGAGCAGTTCTTC,CASRYSEGEQFF
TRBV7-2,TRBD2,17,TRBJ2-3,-,TGTGCCAGCAGCTTGCTAGCGGGGGGGTTATTGACAGATACGCAGTATTTT,CASSLLAGGLLTDTQYF
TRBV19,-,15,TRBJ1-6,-,TGTGCCAGTAGTATAGCTGCGGCGCTAGGTTCACCCCTCCACTTT,CASSIAAALGSPLHF
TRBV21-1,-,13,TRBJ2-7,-,TGTGCCAGCAGCAATAATCGGGATTACGAGCAGTACTTC,CASSNNRDYEQYF
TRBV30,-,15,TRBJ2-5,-,TGTGCCTGGAGGGGTCTGTACAGGGCCCAAGAGACCCAGTACTTC,CAWRGLYRAQETQYF
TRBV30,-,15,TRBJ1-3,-,TGTGCCTGGAGTGTGGACAGTTTGTCCGGAGACACCATATATTTT,CAWSVDSLSGDTIYF
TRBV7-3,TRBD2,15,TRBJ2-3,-,TGTGCCAGGGGGCTGAGGACTAGCGGTACAGATACGCAGTATTTT,CARGLRTSGTDTQYF
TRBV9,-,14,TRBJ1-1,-,TGTGCCAGCAGCGTAGCTGGCAGGAACACTGAAGCTTTCTTT,CASSVAGRNTEAFF
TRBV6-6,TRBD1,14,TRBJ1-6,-,TGTGCCAGCAGACCCGACAGGGCCGGGGCACCCCTCCACTTT,CASRPDRAGAPLHF
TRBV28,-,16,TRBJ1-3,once,TGTGCCAGCAGTTTCTCCCTGCCGGGTAGCGGAAACACCATATATTTT,CASSFSLPGSGNTIYF
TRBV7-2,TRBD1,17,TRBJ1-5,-,TGTGCCAGCAGCCCCGGGACAGGGGTTTATAGCAATCAGCCCCAGCATTTT,CASSPGTGVYSNQPQHF
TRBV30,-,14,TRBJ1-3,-,TGTGCCCGGAGTGTTTGGCACTCTGGAAACACCATATATTTT,CARSVWHSGNTIYF
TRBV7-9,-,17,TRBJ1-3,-,TGTGCCAGCAGCCTCCGCGGCGACCGAGAGTATAGAAACACCATATATTTT,CASSLRGDREYRNTIYF
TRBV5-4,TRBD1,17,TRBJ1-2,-,TGTGCCAGCAGCACAGGACAGGACCCGTTAGCTAACTATGGCTACACCTTC,CASSTGQDPLANYGYTF
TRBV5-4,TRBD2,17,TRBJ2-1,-,TGTGCCAGCACCATTCGAAATGAGGTAGCGGGAAAGAATGAGCAGTTCTTC,CASTIRNEVAGKNEQFF
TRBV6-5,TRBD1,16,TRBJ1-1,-,TGTGCCAGCAGTTACTATCTCCGGACAGGGTACACTGAAGCTTTCTTT,CASSYYLRTGYTEAFF
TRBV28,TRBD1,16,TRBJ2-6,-,TGTGCCAGCAGGACAGGGGGCTTATCCGGGGCCAACGTCCTGACTTTC,CASRTGGLSGANVLTF
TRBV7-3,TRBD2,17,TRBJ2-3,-,TGTGCCAGCAGCTTAACCCTCGGGGGCGGGGGGGCCAATACGCAGTATTTT,CASSLTLGGGGANTQYF
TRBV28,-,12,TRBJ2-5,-,TGTGCCAGCTTCCAGAGGCAAGAGACCCAGTACTTC,CASFQRQETQYF
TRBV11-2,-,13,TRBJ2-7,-,TGTGCCACCACGGGAGCCTTTCCCTACGAGCAGTACTTC,CATTGAFPYEQYF
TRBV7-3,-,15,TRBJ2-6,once,TGTGCCAGCAGCCCAGGGTTCTCTGGGGCCAACGTCCTGACTTTC,CASSPGFSGANVLTF
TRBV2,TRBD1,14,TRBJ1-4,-,TGTGCCAGCAGAACCGGGACAGTATTGGGAAAACTGTTTTTT,CASRTGTVLGKLFF
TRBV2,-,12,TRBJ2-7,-,TGTGCCAGCAGTGTCGGCAGGGGCGAGCAGTACTTC,CASSVGRGEQYF
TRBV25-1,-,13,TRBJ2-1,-,TGTGCCAGCAGAAACAGGGTTCAGAATGAGCAGTTCTTC,CASRNRVQNEQFF
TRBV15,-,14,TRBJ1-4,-,TGTGCCACCAGCCCACTGAATCGTAATGAAAAACTGTTTTTT,CATSPLNRNEKLFF
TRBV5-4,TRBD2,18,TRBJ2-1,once,TGTGCCAGCAGCCCTAGCGGGGGGCCCCCCAAACAAAACAATGAGCAGTTCTTC,CASSPSGGPPKQNNEQFF
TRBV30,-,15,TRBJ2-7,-,TGTGCCTGGAGTGTACAAGAAGGGGTGAAGTACGAGCAGTACTTC,CAWSVQEGVKYEQYF
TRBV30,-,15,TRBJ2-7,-,TGTGCCTGGAGTGTACCCTCGACAGGAACCTACGAGCAGTACTTC,CAWSVPSTGTYEQYF
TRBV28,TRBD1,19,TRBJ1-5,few,TGTGCCAGCAGTCCCCCTCCAACGTCGGGACAGGGCGGCAATCAGCCCCAGCATTTT,CASSPPPTSGQGGNQPQHF
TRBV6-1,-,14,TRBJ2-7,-,TGTGCCTTACAGCAGGGCGTAGCTACCGACGAGCAGTACTTC,CALQQGVATDEQYF
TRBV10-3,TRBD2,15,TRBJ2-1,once,TGTGCCATCAGCGCGGGGGAAAACCCCTACAATGAGCAGTTCTTC,CAISAGENPYNEQFF
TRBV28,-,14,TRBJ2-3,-,TGTGCCAGCCTACCGATGACTAGCACAGATACGCAGTATTTT,CASLPMTSTDTQYF
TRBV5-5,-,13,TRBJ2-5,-,TGTGCCAGCAGCTTGGCCGGGAGTGAGACCCAGTACTTC,CASSLAGSETQYF
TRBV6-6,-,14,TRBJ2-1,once,TGTGCCAGCAGGGGGGGGGCTGTAAACAATGAGCAGTTCTTC,CASRGGAVNNEQFF
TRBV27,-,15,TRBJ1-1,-,TGTGCCAGCAGTTTATTGGGCGGGGGGAACACTGAAGCTTTCTTT,CASSLLGGGNTEAFF
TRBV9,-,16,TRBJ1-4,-,TGTGCCAGCAGCGCAACCCCCTACGGGGGTCAGGAAAAACTGTTTTTT,CASSATPYGGQEKLFF